Sequencing of this T cell receptor beta chain was carried out in a study of shared clonotypes between healthy human individuals. In germline, CDR1 is ENHRY, CDR2 SYGVKD. The V end was cut by 0 bases, the J end by 3 bases, with 5 bases between. CDR3 length: 14 amino acids. Genomic DNA from each subset was divided evenly over several immunoSEQ plates. Sequencing was performed with immunoSEQ multiplex PCR; in TCRdb, only in-frame clones are kept and a portion is missing. The table includes roughly 2 million clones, 90% to 95% detected once. V gene TRBV10-3 combines with J gene TRBJ1-4; D call uncertain. The source of this sequence is a man aged 18 to 30 in good health. Source material: naive CD4+ T cells sorted from blood. The sample's subset: CD45RA+ positively selected. CDR3 sequence reads: CAISESPANEKLFF. The CDR3 nucleotides read TGTGCCATCAGTGAGTCGCCGGCTAATGAAAAACTGTTTTTT.